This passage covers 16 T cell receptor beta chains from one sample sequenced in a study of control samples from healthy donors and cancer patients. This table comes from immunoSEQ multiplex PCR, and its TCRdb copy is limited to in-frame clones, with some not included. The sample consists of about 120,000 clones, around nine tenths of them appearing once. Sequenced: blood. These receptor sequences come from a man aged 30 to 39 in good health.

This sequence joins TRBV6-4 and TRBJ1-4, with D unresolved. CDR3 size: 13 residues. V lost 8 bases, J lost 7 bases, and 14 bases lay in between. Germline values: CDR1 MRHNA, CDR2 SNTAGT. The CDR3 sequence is CASSLSSGEKLFF. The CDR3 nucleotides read TGTGCCAGCTCCTTATCCTCAGGTGAAAAACTGTTTTTT.

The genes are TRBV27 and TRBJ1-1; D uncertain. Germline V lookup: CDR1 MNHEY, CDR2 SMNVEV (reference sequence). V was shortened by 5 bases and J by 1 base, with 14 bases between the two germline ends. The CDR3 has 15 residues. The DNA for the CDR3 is TGTGCCAGCAGTCCTAGGGTCACGCGGAACACTGAAGCTTTCTTT. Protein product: CASSPRVTRNTEAFF.

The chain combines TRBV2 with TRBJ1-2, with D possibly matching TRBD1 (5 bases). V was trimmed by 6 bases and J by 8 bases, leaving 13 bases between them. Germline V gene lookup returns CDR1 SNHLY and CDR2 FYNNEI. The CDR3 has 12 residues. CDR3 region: CASSGRVSGYTF. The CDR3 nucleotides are TGTGCCAGCAGCGGCAGGGTAAGCGGCTACACCTTC.

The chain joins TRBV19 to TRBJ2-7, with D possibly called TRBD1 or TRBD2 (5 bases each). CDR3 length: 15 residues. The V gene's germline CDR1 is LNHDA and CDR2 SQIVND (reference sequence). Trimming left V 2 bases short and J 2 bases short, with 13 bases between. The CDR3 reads CASSIKGTATYEQYF. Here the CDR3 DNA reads TGTGCCAGTAGTATAAAAGGGACCGCCACCTACGAGCAGTACTTC.

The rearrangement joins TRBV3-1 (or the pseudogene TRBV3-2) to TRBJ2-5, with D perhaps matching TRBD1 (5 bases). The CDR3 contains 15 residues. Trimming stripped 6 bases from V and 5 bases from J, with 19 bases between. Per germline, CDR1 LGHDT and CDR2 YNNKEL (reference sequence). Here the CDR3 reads CASSRTGSSTETQYF. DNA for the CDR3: TGTGCCAGCAGTCGCACAGGCTCTTCGACGGAGACCCAGTACTTC.

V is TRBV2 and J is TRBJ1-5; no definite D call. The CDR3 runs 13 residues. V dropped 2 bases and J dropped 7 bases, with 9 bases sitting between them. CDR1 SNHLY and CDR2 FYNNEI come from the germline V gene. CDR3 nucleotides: TGTGCCAGCAGTGAAAATTCATTCCAGCCCCAGCATTTT. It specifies CASSENSFQPQHF.

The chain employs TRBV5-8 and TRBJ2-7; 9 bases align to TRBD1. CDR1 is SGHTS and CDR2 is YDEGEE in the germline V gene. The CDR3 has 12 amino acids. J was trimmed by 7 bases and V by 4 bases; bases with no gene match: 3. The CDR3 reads CASSGTGPEQYF. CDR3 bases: TGTGCCAGCAGCGGGACAGGGCCTGAGCAGTACTTC.

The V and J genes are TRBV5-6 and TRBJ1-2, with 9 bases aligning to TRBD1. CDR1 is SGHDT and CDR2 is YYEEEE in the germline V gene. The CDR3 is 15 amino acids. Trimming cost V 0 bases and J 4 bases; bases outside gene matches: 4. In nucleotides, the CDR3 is TGTGCCAGCAGCTTGGATAGGACAGGGGCCTATGGCTACACCTTC. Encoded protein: CASSLDRTGAYGYTF.

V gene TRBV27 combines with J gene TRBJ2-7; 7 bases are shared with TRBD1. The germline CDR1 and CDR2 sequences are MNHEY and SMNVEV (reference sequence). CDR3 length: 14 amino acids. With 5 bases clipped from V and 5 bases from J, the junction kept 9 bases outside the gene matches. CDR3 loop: CASSPRQGTHEQYV. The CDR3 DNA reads TGTGCCAGCAGTCCCCGACAGGGTACCCACGAGCAGTACGTC.

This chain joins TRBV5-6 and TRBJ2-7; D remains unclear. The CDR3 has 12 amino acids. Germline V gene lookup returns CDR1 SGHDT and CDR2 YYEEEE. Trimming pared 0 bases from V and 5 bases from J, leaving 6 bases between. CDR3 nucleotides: TGTGCCAGCAGCTTGGCGTCGGACGAGCAGTACGTC. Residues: CASSLASDEQYV.

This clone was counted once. The CDR3 loop is CASSSDRRADTQYF. The CDR3 bases are TGCGCCAGCAGCTCGGACAGGAGAGCAGATACGCAGTATTTT. The chain combines TRBV5-1 with TRBJ2-3; the match to TRBD1 covers 7 bases. CDR1 is SGHRS and CDR2 is YFSETQ in the germline V gene. V trimming: 3 bases; J trimming: 4 bases; junction bases outside the gene matches: 5. This CDR3 spans 14 amino acids.

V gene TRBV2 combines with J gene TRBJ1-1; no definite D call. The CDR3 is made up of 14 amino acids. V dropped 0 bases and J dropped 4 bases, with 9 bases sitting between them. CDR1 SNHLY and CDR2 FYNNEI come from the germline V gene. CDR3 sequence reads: CASSEALESTEAFF. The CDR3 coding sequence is TGTGCCAGCAGTGAAGCGCTTGAGTCCACTGAAGCTTTCTTT. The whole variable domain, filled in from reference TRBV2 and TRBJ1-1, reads EPEVTQTPSHQVTQMGQEVILRCVPISNHLYFYWYRQILGQKVEFLVSFYNNEISEKSEIFDDQFSVERPDGSNFTLKIRSTKLEDSAMYFCASSEALESTEAFFGQGTRLTVV.

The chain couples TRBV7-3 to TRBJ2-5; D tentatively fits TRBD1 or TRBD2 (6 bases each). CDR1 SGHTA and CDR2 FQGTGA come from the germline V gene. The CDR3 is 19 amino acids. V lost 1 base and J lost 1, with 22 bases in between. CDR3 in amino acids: CASSLSSLGGGLGQETQYF. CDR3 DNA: TGTGCCAGCAGCTTAAGTAGTCTCGGTGGGGGGCTCGGCCAAGAGACCCAGTACTTC.

The CDR3 loop is CSASDSYEQYF. In nucleotides, the CDR3 is TGCAGCGCTTCGGACAGCTACGAGCAGTACTTC. The V and J genes are TRBV29-1 and TRBJ2-7, with D possibly TRBD1 on 6 matching bases. CDR1 and CDR2 (germline): SQVTM, ANQGSEA. The CDR3 length is 11 residues. Trimming cost V 7 bases and J 3 bases, with 10 bases left between them.

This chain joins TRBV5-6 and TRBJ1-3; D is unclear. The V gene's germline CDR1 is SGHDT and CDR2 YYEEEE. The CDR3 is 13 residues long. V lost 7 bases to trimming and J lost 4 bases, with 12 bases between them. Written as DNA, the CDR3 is TGTGCCAGCGGAGGCAAAGCCGGAAACACCATATATTTT. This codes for CASGGKAGNTIYF. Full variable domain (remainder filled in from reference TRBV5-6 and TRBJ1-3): DAGVTQSPTHLIKTRGQQVTLRCSPKSGHDTVSWYQQALGQGPQFIFQYYEEEERQRGNFPDRFSGHQFPNYSSELNVNALLLGDSALYLCASGGKAGNTIYFGEGSWLTVV.

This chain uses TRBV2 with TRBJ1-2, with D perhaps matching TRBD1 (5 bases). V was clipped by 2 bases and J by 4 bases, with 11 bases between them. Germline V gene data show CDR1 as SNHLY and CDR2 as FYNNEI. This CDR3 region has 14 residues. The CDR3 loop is CASSELGDGYGYTF. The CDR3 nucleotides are TGTGCCAGCAGTGAATTGGGGGATGGCTATGGCTACACCTTC.